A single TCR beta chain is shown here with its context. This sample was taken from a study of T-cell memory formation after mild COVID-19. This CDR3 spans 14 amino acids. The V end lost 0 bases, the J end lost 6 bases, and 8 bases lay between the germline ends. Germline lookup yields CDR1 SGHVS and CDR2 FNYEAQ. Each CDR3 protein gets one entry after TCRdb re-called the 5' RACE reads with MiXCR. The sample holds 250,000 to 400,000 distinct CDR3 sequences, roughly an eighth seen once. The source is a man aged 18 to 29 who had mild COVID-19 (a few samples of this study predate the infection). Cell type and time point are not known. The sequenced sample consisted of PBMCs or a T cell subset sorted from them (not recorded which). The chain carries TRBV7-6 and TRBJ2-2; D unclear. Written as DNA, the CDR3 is TGTGCCAGCAGCTTAGCAGGTGGCGCCGGGGAGCTGTTTTTT. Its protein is CASSLAGGAGELFF.